Listed below are T cell receptor beta chains from one sample, sequenced in a study of beta chain features in type 1 diabetes. This table comes from immunoSEQ multiplex PCR, and its TCRdb copy is limited to in-frame clones, with some not included. This table has some 250,000 clones, roughly 14% appearing once. The specimen sequenced was naive CD4+ T cells from blood. These receptors were obtained from a man aged 25 to 45 with type 1 diabetes. CDR3s include the opening cysteine and the closing phenylalanine or tryptophan. The D gene is left open where the match is weak. For some rows the clone size is stated as once, few or many, or as a class when expanded; others skip it.

TRBV2	.	TRBJ2-5	.	CASSGESQETQYF	TGTGCCAGCAGTGGGGAGTCCCAAGAGACCCAGTACTTC
TRBV6-6	.	TRBJ1-2	.	CASSFGAPQGLYGYTF	TGTGCCAGCAGTTTTGGAGCCCCGCAGGGGCTCTATGGCTACACCTTC
TRBV5-1	.	TRBJ2-3	few	CASSRYAGIFPADTQYF	TGCGCCAGCAGCCGCTATGCGGGGATCTTCCCCGCAGATACGCAGTATTTT
TRBV5-1	TRBD1	TRBJ2-7	few	CASSLHEVGTAYSYEQYF	TGCGCCAGCAGCTTACACGAAGTGGGGACAGCTTATTCCTACGAGCAGTACTTC
TRBV19	.	TRBJ1-1	few	CASRTRTNTEAFF	TGTGCCAGTAGGACTAGGACCAACACTGAAGCTTTCTTT
TRBV5-1	.	TRBJ2-6	.	CASSSRQSMLSGANVLTF	TGCGCCAGCAGCAGCAGACAGTCAATGCTTTCTGGGGCCAACGTCCTGACTTTC
TRBV5-1	TRBD1	TRBJ1-6	.	CASSGSGTGVSPLHF	TGCGCCAGCAGCGGATCGGGGACAGGGGTTTCACCCCTCCACTTT
TRBV10-3	.	TRBJ2-3	few	CAIRPAGNTDTQYF	TGTGCCATCAGGCCAGCAGGTAACACAGATACGCAGTATTTT
TRBV5-1	.	TRBJ1-1	.	CASSWDMNTEAFF	TGCGCCAGCAGCTGGGACATGAACACTGAAGCTTTCTTT
TRBV27	TRBD1	TRBJ1-5	.	CASRGAGGGNQPQHF	TGTGCCAGCAGGGGGGCAGGGGGTGGCAATCAGCCCCAGCATTTT
TRBV11-3	.	TRBJ2-7	.	CASTGTLTLPGEQYF	TGTGCCAGCACCGGGACTCTAACTCTGCCAGGGGAGCAGTACTTC
TRBV9	.	TRBJ2-7	.	CASSVDTAPYEQYF	TGTGCCAGCAGCGTAGACACAGCCCCCTACGAGCAGTACTTC
TRBV12-5	.	TRBJ1-1	few	CASGLAVQGRFTEAFF	TGTGCTAGTGGTTTGGCAGTTCAGGGGCGCTTCACTGAAGCTTTCTTT
TRBV11-2	.	TRBJ2-3	.	CASSLGWGRTETDTQYF	TGTGCCAGCAGCCTAGGATGGGGGCGCACCGAAACAGATACGCAGTATTTT
TRBV9	.	TRBJ2-6	few	CASSVARGSGANVLTF	TGTGCCAGCAGCGTCGCCAGGGGCTCTGGGGCCAACGTCCTGACTTTC
TRBV19	.	TRBJ1-5	.	CASTPGWDFYQPQHF	TGTGCCAGTACCCCTGGGTGGGACTTTTATCAGCCCCAGCATTTT
TRBV6-5	.	TRBJ1-1	.	CASSRQPTVNTEAFF	TGTGCCAGCAGTCGGCAACCGACAGTGAACACTGAAGCTTTCTTT
TRBV5-4	.	TRBJ2-1	few	CASSLEETDYNEQFF	TGTGCCAGCAGCCTGGAGGAGACCGATTACAATGAGCAGTTCTTC
TRBV18	.	TRBJ1-2	.	CASSPPQGRRVNYGYTF	TGTGCCAGCTCACCACCGCAGGGAAGAAGGGTTAACTATGGCTACACCTTC
TRBV5-6	.	TRBJ1-2	few	CASSLGGLVGGYTF	TGTGCCAGCAGCTTGGGGGGACTGGTCGGTGGCTACACCTTC
TRBV2	TRBD2	TRBJ2-7	.	CASSEAGTSVPSYEQYF	TGTGCCAGCAGTGAAGCCGGGACTAGCGTACCCTCCTACGAGCAGTACTTC
TRBV9	TRBD1	TRBJ1-1	.	CASSVRQGSGEAFF	TGTGCCAGCAGCGTCAGACAGGGCAGCGGTGAAGCTTTCTTT
TRBV9	.	TRBJ1-2	.	CASSGQMGYTF	TGTGCCAGCAGCGGTCAGATGGGCTACACCTTC
TRBV28	TRBD1	TRBJ1-2	.	CASSQITGDYGYTF	TGTGCCAGCAGTCAGATTACAGGGGACTATGGCTACACCTTC
TRBV7-2	TRBD2	TRBJ2-1	.	CASSSSGGYYNEQFF	TGTGCCAGCAGCTCAAGCGGGGGCTACTACAATGAGCAGTTCTTC
TRBV25-1	.	TRBJ1-2	.	CASSVRGGYTF	TGTGCCAGCAGTGTAAGGGGGGGCTACACCTTC
TRBV27	.	TRBJ1-2	.	CASSFGGPLNYGYTF	TGTGCCAGCAGTTTCGGGGGGCCTCTCAACTATGGCTACACCTTC
TRBV5-6	.	TRBJ2-7	.	CASSLGGHLYEQYF	TGTGCCAGCAGCTTGGGGGGACACCTCTACGAGCAGTACTTC
TRBV18	TRBD1	TRBJ2-1	few	CASSPGDRGSGEQFF	TGTGCCAGCTCACCAGGGGACAGGGGATCAGGCGAGCAGTTCTTC
TRBV7-2	.	TRBJ1-5	.	CASSFAVGFNQPQHF	TGTGCCAGCAGTTTCGCGGTCGGGTTCAATCAGCCCCAGCATTTT
TRBV5-1	TRBD2	TRBJ2-1	.	CASSLARLAGDNEQFF	TGCGCCAGCAGCCTCGCCCGACTAGCGGGAGACAATGAGCAGTTCTTC
TRBV19	.	TRBJ2-2	few	CASSERGELFF	TGTGCCAGTAGTGAGCGGGGGGAGCTGTTTTTT
TRBV7-9	.	TRBJ1-1	few	CASSETHGQLNTEAFF	TGTGCCAGCAGTGAAACTCACGGACAGCTGAACACTGAAGCTTTCTTT
TRBV18	.	TRBJ1-2	.	CASSSGHGYTF	TGTGCCAGCTCGTCAGGGCATGGCTACACCTTC
TRBV7-9	.	TRBJ2-7	.	CASSVQGFEQYF	TGTGCCAGCAGCGTTCAGGGTTTCGAGCAGTACTTC
TRBV2	TRBD2	TRBJ2-5	.	CASKGTSGVETQYF	TGTGCCAGCAAGGGGACTAGCGGGGTAGAGACCCAGTACTTC
TRBV30	.	TRBJ2-5	few	CAWSRVAQETQYF	TGTGCCTGGAGTCGGGTAGCCCAAGAGACCCAGTACTTC